Sequencing of this T cell receptor (beta chain) was carried out in a study of T cells after yellow fever vaccination. Study observations and caveats: Post-booster repertoires contained most primary-vaccination clones again (96% CD4, approximately 88% CD8). Some clonotypes were seen in both the CD4 and the CD8 compartments. These made up a small share and likely arose from convergent recombination.

TCRdb independently ran MiXCR on the 5' RACE reads; one entry per CDR3 protein. The data contain some 500,000 distinct CDR3 sequences, around an eighth of them singletons. V was cut by 6 bases and J by 4 bases, with 13 bases left in between. The germline gives CDR1 SQVTM, CDR2 ANQGSEA. CDR3 length: 13 residues. Regarding this clonotype: Its antigen is unidentified.

This receptor was obtained from a man aged 25-40 years who received the YFV17D yellow fever vaccine. The J gene is TRBJ1-3, the V gene TRBV29-1; D ambiguous. This specimen consisted of PBMCs, obtained on the day of the yellow fever booster vaccination. This chain's CDR3 is CSVARTLGNTIYF. CDR3 in DNA: TGCAGCGTCGCCAGGACGCTCGGAAACACCATATATTTT. The variable domain in full, with the rest retrieved from reference TRBV29-1 and TRBJ1-3, is SAVISQKPSRDICQRGTSLTIQCQVDSQVTMMFWYRQQPGQSLTLIATANQGSEATYESGFVIDKFPISRPNLTFSTLTVSNMSPEDSSIYLCSVARTLGNTIYFGEGSWLTVV.